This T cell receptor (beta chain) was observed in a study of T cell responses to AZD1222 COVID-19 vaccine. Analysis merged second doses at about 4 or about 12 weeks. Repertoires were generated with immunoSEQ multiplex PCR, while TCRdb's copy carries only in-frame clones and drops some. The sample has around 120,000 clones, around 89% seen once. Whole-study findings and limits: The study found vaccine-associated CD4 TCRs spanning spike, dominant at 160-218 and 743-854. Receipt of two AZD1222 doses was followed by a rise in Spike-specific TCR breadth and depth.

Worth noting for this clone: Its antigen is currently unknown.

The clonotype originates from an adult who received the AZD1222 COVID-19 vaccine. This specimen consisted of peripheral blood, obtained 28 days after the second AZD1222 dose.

DNA of the CDR3: TGTGCCAGCAGTTTATTAGTGAGCTCCTACAATGAGCAGTTCTTC. It codes for CASSLLVSSYNEQFF. The V call is TRBV27, the J call TRBJ2-1; D uncertain. The CDR3 runs 15 residues. Trimming pared 1 base from V and 0 bases from J, leaving 7 bases between. From germline, CDR1 is MNHEY and CDR2 SMNVEV (reference sequence).